This TCR beta chain emerged from a study of Tregs in tolerant kidney transplant recipients. Whole-study context: Recipient Tregs were stimulated with donor B cells plus IL-2 for 16 days. Sorting after B cell culture yielded CD25+CD127- and 4-1BB+CD40L- CD4+ cells. Donor B cells were activated roughly 11 days on CD40L-expressing 3T3 cells.

In regard to this clone: Its antigen remains unknown.

Some clones are missing from TCRdb's copy, which holds only in-frame ones; the method was immunoSEQ multiplex PCR. The table lists several thousand clones, around 87% of them singletons. This TCR was recovered from a human patient who received a combined kidney and bone marrow transplant. The material sequenced was Tregs from blood cultured with allogeneic cells, taken before the transplant.

CDR3 coding DNA: TGTGCCAGCTCACCTTGGAGCAGGGGTCAAGAGACCCAGTACTTC. Protein: CASSPWSRGQETQYF. The rearrangement joins TRBV18 to TRBJ2-5, with a possible D match to TRBD1 (6 bases). Per the germline V gene, CDR1 is KGHSH and CDR2 is LQKENI. V lost 3 bases to trimming and J lost 2 bases, with 13 bases between them. The CDR3 loop spans 15 amino acids.